The clone carrying this T cell receptor beta chain was seen a few times. Its antigen is unknown. Expressed TCRB transcripts were sequenced after all isolated RNA was converted to cDNA. The average read count of naive, central memory and regulatory T cell samples was approximately 3.5 million. TCRdb's table, derived via immunoSEQ multiplex PCR, lists solely in-frame clones and lacks some. The sample contains some 290,000 clones, approximately 14% of which appear only once. The sample belongs to a study of beta chain features in type 1 diabetes. Overall study findings and caveats: Patients showed naive, central memory and Treg TCRB repertoires that appeared more similar than those of healthy donors. All four CD4+ subsets of Type 1 diabetes patients contained TCRB CDR3s that were moderately but significantly shorter. Patients with type 1 diabetes carried fewer insertions and had more deletions at their VDJ junctions.

Germline-derived CDR1 and CDR2 are MNHNY and SVGAGI (reference sequence). Trimming stripped 4 bases from V and 4 bases from J, with 11 bases between. The CDR3 runs to 14 residues. The source material was naive CD4+ T cells from blood. The V gene is TRBV6-6, the J gene TRBJ2-1; tentatively, D is TRBD2 (6 bases). The TCR comes from a man aged 25 to 40 with type 1 diabetes. DNA for the CDR3: TGTGCCAGCAGTTTCCCCGGGGGATACAATGAGCAGTTCTTC. It is translated as CASSFPGGYNEQFF.